The entry below describes one T cell receptor beta chain. Generated by immunoSEQ multiplex PCR, the TCRdb table keeps only in-frame clones and is missing some. Among roughly 220,000 clones listed, approximately 86% were seen once. These data belong to a study of blood T cell repertoires in COVID-19. About the study: The cDNA or gDNA used as material had been derived from T cells, B-cell-depleted T cells, or PBMCs.

Germline V gene lookup returns CDR1 SGHRS and CDR2 YFSETQ. The CDR3 spans 14 residues. The V gene lost 1 base and the J gene lost 8 bases, with 12 bases spanning the gap. The sequence came from a woman aged 50 to 60 with COVID-19, enrolled during active disease. The rearrangement joins TRBV5-1 to TRBJ1-4; the D gene is possibly TRBD1 (6 bases). The specimen sequenced was peripheral blood. CDR3 DNA: TGCGCCAGCAGCTTGAACAGGGTCGGAGAAAAACTGTTTTTT. Protein product: CASSLNRVGEKLFF.